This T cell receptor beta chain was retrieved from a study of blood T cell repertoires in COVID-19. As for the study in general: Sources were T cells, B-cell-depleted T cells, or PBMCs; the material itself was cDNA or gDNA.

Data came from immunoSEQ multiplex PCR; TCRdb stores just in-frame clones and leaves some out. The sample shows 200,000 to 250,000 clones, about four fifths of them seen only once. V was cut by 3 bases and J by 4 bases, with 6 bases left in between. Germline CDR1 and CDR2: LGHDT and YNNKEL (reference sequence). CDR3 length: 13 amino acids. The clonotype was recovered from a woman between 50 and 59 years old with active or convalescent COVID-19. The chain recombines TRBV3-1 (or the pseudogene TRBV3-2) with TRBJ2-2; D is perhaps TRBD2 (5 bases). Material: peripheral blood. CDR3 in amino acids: CASSHTSTGELFF. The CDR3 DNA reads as TGTGCCAGCAGCCACACTAGCACCGGGGAGCTGTTTTTT.